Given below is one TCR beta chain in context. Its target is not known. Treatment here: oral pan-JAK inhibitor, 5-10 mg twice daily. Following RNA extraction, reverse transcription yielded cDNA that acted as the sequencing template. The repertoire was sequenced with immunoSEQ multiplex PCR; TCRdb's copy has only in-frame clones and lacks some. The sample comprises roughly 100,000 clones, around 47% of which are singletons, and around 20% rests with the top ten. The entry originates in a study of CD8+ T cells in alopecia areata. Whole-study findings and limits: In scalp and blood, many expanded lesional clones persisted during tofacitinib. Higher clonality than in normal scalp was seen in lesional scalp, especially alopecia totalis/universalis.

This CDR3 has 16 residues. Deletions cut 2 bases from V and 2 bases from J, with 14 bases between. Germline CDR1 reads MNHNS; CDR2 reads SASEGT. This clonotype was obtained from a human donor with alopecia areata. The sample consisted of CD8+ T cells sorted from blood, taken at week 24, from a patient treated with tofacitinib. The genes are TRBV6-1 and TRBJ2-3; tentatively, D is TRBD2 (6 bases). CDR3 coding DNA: TGTGCCAGCAGTGAATACGTCGGCGGGACCACAGATACGCAGTATTTT. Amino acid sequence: CASSEYVGGTTDTQYF.